One sample yielded the 2 T cell receptor beta chains listed below, sequenced in a study of response to subunit inactivated influenza vaccine. One entry per CDR3 protein, called by TCRdb with MiXCR from the RT-PCR reads. The table shows 700,000 to 800,000 distinct CDR3 sequences, with roughly 18% occurring only once. Sequenced material: PBMCs from blood, taken 5 days after vaccination. These receptors were obtained from a man between 50 and 59 years old who received an inactivated influenza vaccine.

The chain joins TRBV7-9 to TRBJ1-3; D unclear. CDR3 length: 14 amino acids. Looked up from germline, CDR1 is SEHNR and CDR2 is FQNEAQ (reference sequence). V shed 5 bases and J shed 0 bases, with 8 bases lying between them. For the CDR3, the DNA is TGTGCCAGCAGCGACGAGAGCTCTGGAAACACCATATATTTT. This gives the protein CASSDESSGNTIYF.

This clonotype was picked up a small number of times. The rearrangement uses TRBV10-3 and TRBJ2-7; TRBD1 matches 12 bases. The CDR3 runs 14 residues. Germline CDR1 reads ENHRY; CDR2 reads SYGVKD. The J segment lost 6 bases and the V segment lost 4 bases, leaving 4 bases of the junction unmatched. DNA for the CDR3: TGTGCCATCAGTGTGGGGACAGGGGGCTTCGAGCAGTACTTC. It codes for CAISVGTGGFEQYF.